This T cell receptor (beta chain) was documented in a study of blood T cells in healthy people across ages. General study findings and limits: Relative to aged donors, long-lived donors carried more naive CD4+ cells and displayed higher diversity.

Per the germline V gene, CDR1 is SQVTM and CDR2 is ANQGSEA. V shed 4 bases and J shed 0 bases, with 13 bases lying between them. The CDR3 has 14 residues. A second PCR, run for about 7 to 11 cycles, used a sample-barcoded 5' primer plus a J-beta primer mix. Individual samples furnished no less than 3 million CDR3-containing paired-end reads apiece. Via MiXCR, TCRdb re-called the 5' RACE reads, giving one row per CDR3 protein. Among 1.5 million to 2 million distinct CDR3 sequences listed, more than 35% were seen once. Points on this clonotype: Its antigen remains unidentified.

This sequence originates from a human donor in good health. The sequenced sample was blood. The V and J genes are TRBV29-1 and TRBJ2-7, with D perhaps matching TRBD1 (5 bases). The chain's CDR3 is CSVARQYSSYEQYF. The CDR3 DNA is TGCAGCGTTGCTCGACAGTACAGCTCCTACGAGCAGTACTTC.